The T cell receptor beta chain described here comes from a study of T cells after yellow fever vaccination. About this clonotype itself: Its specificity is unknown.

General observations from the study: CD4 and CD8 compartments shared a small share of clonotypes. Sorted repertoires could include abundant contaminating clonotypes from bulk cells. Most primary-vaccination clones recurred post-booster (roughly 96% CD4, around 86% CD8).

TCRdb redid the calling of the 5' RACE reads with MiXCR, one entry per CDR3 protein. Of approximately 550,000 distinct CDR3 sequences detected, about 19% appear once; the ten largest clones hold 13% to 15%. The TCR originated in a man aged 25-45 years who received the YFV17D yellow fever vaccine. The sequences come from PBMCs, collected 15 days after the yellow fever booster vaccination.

This chain's CDR3 is CASSRQKFYEQYF. Written as DNA, the CDR3 is TGTGCCAGCTCAAGGCAGAAGTTCTACGAGCAGTACTTC. The chain is built from TRBV7-2 and TRBJ2-7; D call uncertain. V lost 8 bases and J 3 bases, leaving 14 bases between the germline ends. Germline V gene lookup returns CDR1 SGHTA and CDR2 FQGNSA. This CDR3 is 13 amino acids long.